The T cell receptor (beta chain) under discussion was sequenced for a study of cytomegalovirus exposure and HLA in healthy donors. Worth noting for this clone: Antigen unknown.

Overall study findings and caveats: In a later analysis, a missense DCLRE1C variant was linked to TCR beta V- and J-gene trimming. The authors listed over 150 TCR beta chains as cytomegalovirus-associated.

Researchers ran the PCR with 60 Vbeta and 13 Jbeta primers. Assay: immunoSEQ multiplex PCR; the TCRdb copy retains only in-frame clones and omits some. The sample consists of just over 150,000 clones, roughly 78% of them appearing once. V was clipped by 5 bases and J by 3 bases; unmatched bases: 4. The CDR3 has 15 amino acids. In germline, CDR1 is SGHAT, CDR2 FQDESV (reference sequence). J is TRBJ1-5 and V is TRBV11-1; the match to TRBD1 covers 10 bases. The source material was PBMCs. This receptor was taken from a man in his forties or fifties in good health and CMV-seropositive. The CDR3 loop is CASSLGTGANQPQHF. CDR3 in DNA: TGTGCCAGCAGCCTCGGGACAGGGGCCAATCAGCCCCAGCATTTT.